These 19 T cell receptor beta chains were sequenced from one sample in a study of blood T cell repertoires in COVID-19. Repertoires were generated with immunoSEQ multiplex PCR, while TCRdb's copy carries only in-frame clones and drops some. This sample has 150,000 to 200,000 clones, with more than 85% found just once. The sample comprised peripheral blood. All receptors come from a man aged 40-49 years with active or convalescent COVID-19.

CDR3 protein: CASSSEGGQTSSYNSPLHF. CDR3 sequence (DNA): TGCGCCAGCAGCTCTGAAGGCGGACAGACAAGCTCCTATAATTCACCCCTCCACTTT. The chain has TRBV5-1 and TRBJ1-6, with a possible D match to TRBD1 (6 bases). V lost 3 bases and J 0 bases, leaving 19 bases between the germline ends. The CDR3 totals 19 residues. CDR1 and CDR2 from the germline V gene are SGHRS and YFSETQ.

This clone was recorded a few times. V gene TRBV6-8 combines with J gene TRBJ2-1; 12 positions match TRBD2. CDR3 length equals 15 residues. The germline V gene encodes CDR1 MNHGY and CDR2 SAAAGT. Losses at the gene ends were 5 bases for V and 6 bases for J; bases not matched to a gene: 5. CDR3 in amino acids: CASSVLAGGLNEQFF. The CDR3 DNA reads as TGTGCCAGCAGTGTACTAGCGGGGGGCCTCAATGAGCAGTTCTTC.

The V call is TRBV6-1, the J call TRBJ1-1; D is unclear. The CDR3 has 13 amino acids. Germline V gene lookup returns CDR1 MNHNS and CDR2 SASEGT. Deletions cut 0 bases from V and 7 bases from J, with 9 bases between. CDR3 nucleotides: TGTGCCAGCAGTGAAGCGCTTCGGGGTGAAGCTTTCTTT. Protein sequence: CASSEALRGEAFF.

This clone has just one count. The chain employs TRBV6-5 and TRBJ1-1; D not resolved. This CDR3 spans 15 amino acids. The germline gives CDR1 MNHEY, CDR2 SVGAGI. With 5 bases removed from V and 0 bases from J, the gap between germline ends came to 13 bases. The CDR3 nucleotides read TGTGCCAGCAGTCCAGAAGGCCGGGTGAACACTGAAGCTTTCTTT. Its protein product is CASSPEGRVNTEAFF.

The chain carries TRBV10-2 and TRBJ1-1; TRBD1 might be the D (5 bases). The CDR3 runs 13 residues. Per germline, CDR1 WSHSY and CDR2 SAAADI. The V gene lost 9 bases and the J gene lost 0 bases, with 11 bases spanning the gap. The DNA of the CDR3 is TGCGCCAGTTCGGGGGGTTTGAACACTGAAGCTTTCTTT. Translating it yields CASSGGLNTEAFF.

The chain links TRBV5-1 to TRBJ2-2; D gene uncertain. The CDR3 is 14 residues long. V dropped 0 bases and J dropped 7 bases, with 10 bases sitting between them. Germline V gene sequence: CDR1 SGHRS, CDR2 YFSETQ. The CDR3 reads CASSLGGVDGELFF. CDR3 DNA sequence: TGCGCCAGCAGCTTGGGAGGTGTGGACGGGGAGCTGTTTTTT.

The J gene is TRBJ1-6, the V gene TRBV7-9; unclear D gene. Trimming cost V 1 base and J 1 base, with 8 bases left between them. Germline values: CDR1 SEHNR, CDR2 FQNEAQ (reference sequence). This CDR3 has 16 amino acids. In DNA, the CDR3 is TGTGCCAGCAGCTTAGTTCGGGGTTCCTATAATTCACCCCTCCACTTT. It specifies CASSLVRGSYNSPLHF.

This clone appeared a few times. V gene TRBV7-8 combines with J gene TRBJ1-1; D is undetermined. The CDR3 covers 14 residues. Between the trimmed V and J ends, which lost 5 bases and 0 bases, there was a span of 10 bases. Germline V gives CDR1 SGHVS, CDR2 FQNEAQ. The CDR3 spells CASSPGLLNTEAFF. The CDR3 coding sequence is TGTGCCAGCAGCCCAGGACTTCTGAACACTGAAGCTTTCTTT.

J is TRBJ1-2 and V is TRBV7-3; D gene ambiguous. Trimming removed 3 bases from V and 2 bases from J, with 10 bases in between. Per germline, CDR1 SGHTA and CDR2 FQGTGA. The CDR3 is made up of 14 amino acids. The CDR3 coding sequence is TGTGCCAGCAGCTTTCCTGGGGAGAACTATGGCTACACCTTC. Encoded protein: CASSFPGENYGYTF.

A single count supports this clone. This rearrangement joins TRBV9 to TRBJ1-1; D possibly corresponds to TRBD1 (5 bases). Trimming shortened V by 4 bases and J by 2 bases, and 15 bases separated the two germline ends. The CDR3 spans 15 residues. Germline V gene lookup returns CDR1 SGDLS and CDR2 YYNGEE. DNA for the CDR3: TGTGCCAGCAGCTTTGTAGGGGATACAAACACTGAAGCTTTCTTT. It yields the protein CASSFVGDTNTEAFF.

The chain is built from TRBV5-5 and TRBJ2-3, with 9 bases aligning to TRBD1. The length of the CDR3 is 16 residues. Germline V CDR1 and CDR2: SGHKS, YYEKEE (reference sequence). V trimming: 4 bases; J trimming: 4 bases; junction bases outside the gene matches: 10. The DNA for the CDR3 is TGTGCCAGCAGCCAAACAGGGGGCGTATCTTCAGATACGCAGTATTTT. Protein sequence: CASSQTGGVSSDTQYF.

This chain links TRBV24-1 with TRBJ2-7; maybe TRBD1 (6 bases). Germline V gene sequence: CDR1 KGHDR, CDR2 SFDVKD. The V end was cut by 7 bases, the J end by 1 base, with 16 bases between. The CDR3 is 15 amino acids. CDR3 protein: CATRVFSDRSYEQYF. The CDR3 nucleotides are TGTGCCACCAGAGTGTTCTCGGACAGATCCTACGAGCAGTACTTC.

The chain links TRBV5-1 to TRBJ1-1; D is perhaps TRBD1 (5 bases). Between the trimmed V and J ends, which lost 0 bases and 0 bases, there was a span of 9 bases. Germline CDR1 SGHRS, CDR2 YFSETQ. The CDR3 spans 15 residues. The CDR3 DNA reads TGCGCCAGCAGCTTGGCCCAGGGCTTGAACACTGAAGCTTTCTTT. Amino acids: CASSLAQGLNTEAFF.

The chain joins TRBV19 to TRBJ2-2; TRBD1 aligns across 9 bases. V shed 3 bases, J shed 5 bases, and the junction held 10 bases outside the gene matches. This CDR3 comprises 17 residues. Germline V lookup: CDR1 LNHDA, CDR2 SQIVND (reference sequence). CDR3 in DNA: TGTGCCAGTAGTATCCCACAGGGGGCGGTCCGGACCGGGGAGCTGTTTTTT. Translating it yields CASSIPQGAVRTGELFF. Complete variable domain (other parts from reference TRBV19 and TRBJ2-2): DGGITQSPKYLFRKEGQNVTLSCEQNLNHDAMYWYRQDPGQGLRLIYYSQIVNDFQKGDIAEGYSVSREKKESFPLTVTSAQKNPTAFYLCASSIPQGAVRTGELFFGEGSRLTVL.

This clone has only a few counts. The CDR3 loop reads CASSHAGFGSPLHF. CDR3 in DNA: TGTGCCAGCAGCCACGCAGGCTTCGGATCACCCCTCCACTTT. The chain is built from TRBV4-2 and TRBJ1-6; D remains ambiguous. The germline CDR1 and CDR2 sequences are LGHNA and YNFKEQ. The CDR3 extends over 14 amino acids. Trimming pared 3 bases from V and 10 bases from J, leaving 13 bases between.

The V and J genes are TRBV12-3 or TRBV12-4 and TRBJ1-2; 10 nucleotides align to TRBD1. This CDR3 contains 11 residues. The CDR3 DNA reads TGTGCTATGGGGACAGGGGAAGGCTACACCTTC. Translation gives CAMGTGEGYTF.

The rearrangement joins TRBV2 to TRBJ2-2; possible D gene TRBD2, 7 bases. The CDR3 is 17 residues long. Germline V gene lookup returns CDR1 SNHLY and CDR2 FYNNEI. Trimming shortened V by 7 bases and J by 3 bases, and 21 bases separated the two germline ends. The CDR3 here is CASTPKEGGPYTGELFF. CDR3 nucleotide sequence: TGTGCCAGCACCCCTAAGGAGGGGGGGCCCTACACCGGGGAGCTGTTTTTT.

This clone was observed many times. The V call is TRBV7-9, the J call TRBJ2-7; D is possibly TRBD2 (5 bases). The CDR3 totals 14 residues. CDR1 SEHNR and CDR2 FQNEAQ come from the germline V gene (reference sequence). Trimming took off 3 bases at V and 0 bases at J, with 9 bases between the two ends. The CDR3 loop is CASSFEGSSYEQYF. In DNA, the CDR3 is TGTGCCAGCAGCTTCGAAGGGAGCTCCTACGAGCAGTACTTC.

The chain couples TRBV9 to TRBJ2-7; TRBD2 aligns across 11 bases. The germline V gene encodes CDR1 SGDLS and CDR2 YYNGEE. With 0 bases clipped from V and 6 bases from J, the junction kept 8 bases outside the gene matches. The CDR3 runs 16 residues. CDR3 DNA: TGTGCCAGCAGCGTAGCGCTAGCGGGGGGTCCACCCGAGCAGTACTTC. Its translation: CASSVALAGGPPEQYF.